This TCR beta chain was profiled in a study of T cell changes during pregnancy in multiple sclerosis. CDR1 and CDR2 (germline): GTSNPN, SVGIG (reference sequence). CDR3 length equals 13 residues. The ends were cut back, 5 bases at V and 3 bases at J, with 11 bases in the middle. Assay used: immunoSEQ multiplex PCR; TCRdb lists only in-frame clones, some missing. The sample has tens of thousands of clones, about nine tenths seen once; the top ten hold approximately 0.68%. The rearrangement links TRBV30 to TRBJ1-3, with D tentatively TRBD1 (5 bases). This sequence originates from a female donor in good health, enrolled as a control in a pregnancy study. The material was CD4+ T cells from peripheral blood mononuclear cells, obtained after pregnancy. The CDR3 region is CAWQGNFGNTIYF. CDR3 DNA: TGTGCCTGGCAGGGTAATTTTGGAAACACCATATATTTT.